The 3 T cell receptor beta chains presented below share a single source sample, sequenced in a study of Ad26.COV2.S vaccination and SARS-CoV-2 variants. Treatment indicated: 15 to 20 received Ad26.COV2.S at low or high dose, single or two shots; about 5 received placebo; per-sample allocation not given. Sampling happened 63 days after the first vaccine or placebo injection. Clones were sequenced by immunoSEQ multiplex PCR, and TCRdb holds only the in-frame ones, with some missing. The sample has about 350,000 clones, roughly 90% seen once. The input for sequencing was peripheral blood, taken in a trial of Ad26.COV2.S vaccine versus placebo. These receptors were obtained from a person between 18 and 60 years old who received the Ad26.COV2.S COVID-19 vaccine or a placebo.

The genes are TRBV5-1 and TRBJ2-2; the D gene is possibly TRBD1 (5 bases). Germline V CDR1 and CDR2: SGHRS, YFSETQ. This CDR3 region has 16 residues. Trimming removed 0 bases from V and 3 bases from J, with 12 bases in between. The chain's CDR3 is CASSLVPGRDTGELFF. CDR3 sequence (DNA): TGCGCCAGCAGCTTGGTTCCAGGGCGAGACACCGGGGAGCTGTTTTTT.

The chain links TRBV28 to TRBJ2-1; weak D call: TRBD2 (5 bases). CDR3 length equals 16 residues. Looked up from germline, CDR1 is MDHEN and CDR2 is SYDVKM. Trimming shortened V by 1 base and J by 0 bases, and 10 bases separated the two germline ends. CDR3 bases: TGTGCCAGCAGTTTATTTCGGGGTAGCTCCTACAATGAGCAGTTCTTC. Encoded protein: CASSLFRGSSYNEQFF.

The chain recombines TRBV11-2 with TRBJ2-1, with TRBD2 matching over 14 bases. The CDR3 extends over 17 amino acids. Germline V gene data show CDR1 as SGHAT and CDR2 as FQNNGV. V dropped 5 bases and J dropped 2; count of bases not matched to a gene: 5. CDR3 DNA sequence: TGTGCCAGCAGCACCGGACTAGCGGGGGGCGCCTACAATGAGCAGTTCTTC. Translation: CASSTGLAGGAYNEQFF.